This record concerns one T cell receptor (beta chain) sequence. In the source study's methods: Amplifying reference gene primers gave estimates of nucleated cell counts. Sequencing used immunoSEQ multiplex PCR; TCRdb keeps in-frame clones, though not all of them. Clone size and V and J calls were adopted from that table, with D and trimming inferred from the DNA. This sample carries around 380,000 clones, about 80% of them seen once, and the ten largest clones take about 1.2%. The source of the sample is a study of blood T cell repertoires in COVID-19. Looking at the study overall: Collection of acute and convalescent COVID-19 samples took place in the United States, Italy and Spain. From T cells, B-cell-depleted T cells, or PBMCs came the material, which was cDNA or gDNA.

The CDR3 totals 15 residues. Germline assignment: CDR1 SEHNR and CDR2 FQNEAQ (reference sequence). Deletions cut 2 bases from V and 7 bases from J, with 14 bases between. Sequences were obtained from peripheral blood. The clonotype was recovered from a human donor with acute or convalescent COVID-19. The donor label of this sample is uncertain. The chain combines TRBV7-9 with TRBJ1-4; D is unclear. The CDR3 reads CASSLPAVSPEKLFF. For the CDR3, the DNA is TGTGCCAGCAGCTTACCCGCAGTCTCACCTGAAAAACTGTTTTTT.